This T cell receptor beta chain is drawn from a study of technical replicates of blood from a few donors. The germline CDR1 and CDR2 sequences are DFQATT and SNEGSKA (reference sequence). There are 11 residues in the CDR3. The V and J ends lost 3 bases and 3 bases respectively, with 6 bases between them. This clone was detected only once. This sample includes further DNA sequences coding for the same CDR3. Using immunoSEQ multiplex PCR, the repertoire was profiled, and TCRdb retains in-frame clones only, with some absent. The table lists tens of thousands of clones, roughly 89% of them singletons. The chain couples TRBV20-1 to TRBJ2-7, with a weak D call TRBD2 (6 bases). The material sequenced was T cells isolated from PBMCs. The origin of this receptor is a human donor in good health. This chain's CDR3 is CSARGGYEQYF. The CDR3 bases are TGCAGTGCTAGGGGAGGCTACGAGCAGTACTTC.